This T cell receptor (beta chain) originates from a study of blood T cells in healthy people across ages. The use of a sample-barcoded 5' primer and a J-beta primer mix characterized a second PCR of about 7 to 12 cycles. Sequencing recovered at least 2.5 million CDR3-containing paired-end reads from each sample. TCRdb re-derived calls from the 5' RACE reads in MiXCR, one entry per CDR3 protein. Of approximately 1.5 million distinct CDR3 sequences listed, 42% were seen once; the top ten hold 4%. Notes on this clonotype: Its target is not known.

V dropped 2 bases and J dropped 2; count of bases not matched to a gene: 7. From germline, CDR1 is MNHNY and CDR2 SVGAGI (reference sequence). This CDR3 has 16 amino acids. Study results and caveats: Diversity was estimated from one million T cells, and these estimates were considered underestimates.

The sequenced sample consisted of blood. The TCR originated in a woman under 30 in good health. The chain couples TRBV6-6 to TRBJ2-7, with TRBD1 identical over 9 bases. The CDR3 coding sequence is TGTGCCAGCAGTTACGACACGGGACAGGGTGCCTACGAGCAGTACTTC. It specifies CASSYDTGQGAYEQYF.